This is a list of T cell receptor beta chains from one sample in a study of T-cell memory formation after mild COVID-19. TCRdb re-analysed the 5' RACE reads in MiXCR, keeping a single row per CDR3 protein. The profile shows nearly 110,000 distinct CDR3 sequences, around 11% of them singletons. Sequenced material: PBMCs or a T cell subset sorted from them (not recorded which). These receptors originate from an adult woman who had mild COVID-19 (a few samples of this study predate the infection). Cell type and time point are not known. CDR3s include the opening cysteine and the closing phenylalanine or tryptophan.

TRBJ2-7 | TRBV2 | CASRGGQNHEQYF
TRBJ2-5 | TRBV29-1 | CSVEDRGQVETQYF
TRBJ2-3 | TRBV7-2 | CASRIHPGGVADTQYF
TRBJ1-2 | TRBV29-1 | CSVANRGLGYGYTF
TRBJ1-5 | TRBV5-5 | CASTLRREDQPQHF
TRBJ2-2 | TRBV4-1 | CASSPRGGTGELFF
TRBJ1-1 | TRBV27 | CASSSSLGSRTEAFF
TRBJ2-2 | TRBV24-1 | CATREGETGELFF
TRBJ2-1 | TRBV4-1 | CASSQEALGGAPEFF
TRBJ2-1 | TRBV7-9 | CASSPLSGRRYNEQFF